Following are 7 T cell receptor beta chains from one sample sequenced in a study of immune characterization of retroperitoneal liposarcoma. TCRdb passed the PCR reads through MiXCR, listing each CDR3 protein once. The profile shows about 10,000 distinct CDR3 sequences, 25% to 30% of them singletons. The sequencing sample was made of tumor tissue. The source of these receptors is a male donor with retroperitoneal liposarcoma.

The chain employs TRBV4-1 and TRBJ2-3; D not resolved. The J call could be wrong; TRBJ2-7 is a better fit for the DNA end. The CDR3 covers 14 residues. Germline V gene data show CDR1 as MGHRA and CDR2 as YSYEKL. Here the CDR3 DNA reads TGCGCCAGCAGCCAAGACAGCGTGGCGTACGAGCAGTACTTC. Protein sequence: CASSQDSVAYEQYF.

In regard to this clonotype: A much larger clone sits a single nucleotide away, making a read error possible. Given the absence of the conserved phenylalanine or tryptophan at the CDR3 end, a read error is likely. The rearrangement joins TRBV12-3 or TRBV12-4 to TRBJ2-1; D possibly corresponds to TRBD1 (5 bases). V dropped 2 bases and J dropped 5 bases, with 10 bases sitting between them. The CDR3 is 14 amino acids. The chain's CDR3 is CASSLWGPDNEQFS. The DNA for the CDR3 is TGTGCCAGCAGTTTATGGGGCCCGGACAATGAGCAGTTCTCC.

The chain joins TRBV27 to TRBJ2-1; no definite D call. V lost 0 bases, J lost 10 bases, and 16 bases lay in between. The CDR3 length is 15 residues. The V gene's germline CDR1 is MNHEY and CDR2 SMNVEV (reference sequence). The DNA for the CDR3 is TGTGCCAGCAGTTTATCCTTCCCGACGGTGGGGGAGCAGTTCTTC. It specifies CASSLSFPTVGEQFF.

This clonotype was counted many times. V and J are TRBV12-3 or TRBV12-4 and TRBJ2-3; D ambiguous. This CDR3 has 16 amino acids. V was shortened by 1 base and J by 1 base, with 12 bases between the two germline ends. The CDR3 region is CASSLGTALGTDTQYF. CDR3 bases: TGTGCCAGCAGTTTAGGAACCGCCCTCGGCACAGATACGCAGTATTTT.

This clonotype is classed as medium-sized. The chain couples TRBV7-2 to TRBJ2-1; 7 nucleotides match TRBD2. CDR1 and CDR2 from the germline V gene are SGHTA and FQGNSA. The CDR3 sequence is 15 residues long. V shed 3 bases, J shed 10 bases, and the junction held 12 bases outside the gene matches. This chain's CDR3 is CASSFTGGTPYEQFF. CDR3 coding DNA: TGTGCCAGCAGCTTTACGGGAGGAACCCCCTACGAGCAGTTCTTC.

In this sample, this clonotype turned up a few times. The chain is built from TRBV6-1 and TRBJ2-3; TRBD1 aligns across 9 bases. With V trimmed by 9 bases and J by 1 base, 8 bases remained unmatched. The CDR3 extends over 15 amino acids. Germline V CDR1 and CDR2: MNHNS, SASEGT. The CDR3 bases are TGTGCCAGTAAGAGGGGACAGGGCTGCACAGATACGCAGTATTTT. This encodes CASKRGQGCTDTQYF.

By proportion, this clonotype is medium-sized. This chain connects TRBV7-2 to TRBJ1-5; D unclear. CDR1 is SGHTA, CDR2 FQGNSA, per germline. The V end was cut by 5 bases, the J end by 5 bases, with 16 bases between. This CDR3 has 15 amino acids. CDR3 DNA: TGTGCCAGCAGCCCCCGCCATCGGGCGGATCAGCCCCAGCATTTT. Translating gives CASSPRHRADQPQHF.